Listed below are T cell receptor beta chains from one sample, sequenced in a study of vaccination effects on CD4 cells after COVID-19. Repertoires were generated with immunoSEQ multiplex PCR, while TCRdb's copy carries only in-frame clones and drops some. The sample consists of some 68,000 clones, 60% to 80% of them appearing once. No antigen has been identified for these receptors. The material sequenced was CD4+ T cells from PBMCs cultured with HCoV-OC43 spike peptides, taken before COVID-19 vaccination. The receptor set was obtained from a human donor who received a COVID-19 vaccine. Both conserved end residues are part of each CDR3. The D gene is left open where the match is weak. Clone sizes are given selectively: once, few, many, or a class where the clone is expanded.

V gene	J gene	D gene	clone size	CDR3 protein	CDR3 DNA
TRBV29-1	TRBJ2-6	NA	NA	CSVERSGGTGANVLTF	TGCAGCGTTGAGCGATCAGGGGGGACGGGGGCCAACGTCCTGACTTTC
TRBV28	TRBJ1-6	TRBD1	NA	CASSSGTASSYNSPLHF	TGTGCCAGCAGTTCGGGGACAGCGAGCTCCTATAATTCACCCCTCCACTTT
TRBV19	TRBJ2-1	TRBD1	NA	CASRITDRGHRFF	TGTGCCAGTAGGATAACGGACAGGGGCCACCGGTTCTTC
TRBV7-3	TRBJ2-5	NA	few	CASSLSPQETQYF	TGTGCCAGCAGCTTAAGCCCCCAAGAGACCCAGTACTTC
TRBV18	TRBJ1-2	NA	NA	CASSPSTGVYGYTF	TGTGCCAGCTCACCCTCTACGGGAGTCTATGGCTACACCTTC
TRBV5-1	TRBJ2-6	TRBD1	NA	CASSLQGAPGANVLTF	TGCGCCAGCAGCTTACAGGGGGCGCCCGGGGCCAACGTCCTGACTTTC
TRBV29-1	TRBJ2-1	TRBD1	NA	CSVTPGGDANEQFF	TGCAGCGTTACTCCAGGGGGAGACGCCAATGAGCAGTTCTTC
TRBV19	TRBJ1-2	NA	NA	CASSPTGGGFVGYTF	TGTGCCAGTAGCCCGACAGGAGGAGGGTTCGTTGGCTACACCTTC
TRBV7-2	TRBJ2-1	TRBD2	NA	CASSLVAGGGYEQFF	TGTGCCAGCAGCTTAGTAGCGGGGGGGGGATATGAGCAGTTCTTC
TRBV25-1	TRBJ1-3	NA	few	CASRSNSGNTIYF	TGTGCCAGCAGGAGCAACTCTGGAAACACCATATATTTT
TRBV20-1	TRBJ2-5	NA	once	CSAVGETQYF	TGCAGTGCCGTCGGTGAGACCCAGTACTTC
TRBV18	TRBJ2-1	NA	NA	CASSPSIGNNEQFF	TGTGCCAGCTCACCATCTATCGGAAACAATGAGCAGTTCTTC
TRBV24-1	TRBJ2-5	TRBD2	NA	CATRSGGPRETQYF	TGTGCCACCAGATCGGGGGGGCCCCGAGAGACCCAGTACTTC
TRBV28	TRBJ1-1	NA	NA	CASSLIGAQNTEAFF	TGTGCCAGCAGTTTAATTGGGGCACAGAACACTGAAGCTTTCTTT
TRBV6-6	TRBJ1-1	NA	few	CASSRTANTEAFF	TGTGCCAGCAGTCGGACAGCGAACACTGAAGCTTTCTTT
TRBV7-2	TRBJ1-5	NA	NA	CASSLTRHNQPQHF	TGTGCCAGCAGCTTGACCAGGCACAATCAGCCCCAGCATTTT
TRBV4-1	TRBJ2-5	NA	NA	CASSQVWDEETQYF	TGCGCCAGCAGCCAAGTCTGGGACGAAGAGACCCAGTACTTC
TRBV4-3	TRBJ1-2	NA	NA	CASSQEREQYYGYTF	TGCGCCAGCAGCCAAGAACGGGAACAGTACTATGGCTACACCTTC
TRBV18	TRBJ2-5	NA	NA	CASSLGHGETQYF	TGTGCCAGCTCACTCGGACACGGGGAGACCCAGTACTTC
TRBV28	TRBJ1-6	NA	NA	CASSSPGQGGNSPLHF	TGTGCCAGCAGTTCTCCGGGACAAGGAGGTAATTCACCCCTCCACTTT
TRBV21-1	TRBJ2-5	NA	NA	CASSKGLWAQYF	TGTGCCAGCAGCAAGGGGCTTTGGGCCCAGTACTTC
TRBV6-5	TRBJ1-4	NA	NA	CASSFEGAANEKLFF	TGTGCCAGCAGTTTCGAAGGGGCAGCTAATGAAAAACTGTTTTTT
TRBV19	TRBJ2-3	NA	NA	CASSDRSTDTQYF	TGTGCCAGTAGCGACAGGTCGACAGATACGCAGTATTTT
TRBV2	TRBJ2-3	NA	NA	CASSRQPSTDTQYF	TGTGCCAGCTCTAGGCAGCCTAGCACAGATACGCAGTATTTT
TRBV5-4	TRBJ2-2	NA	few	CASSGGTLNTGELFF	TGTGCCAGCAGCGGCGGGACTCTGAACACCGGGGAGCTGTTTTTT
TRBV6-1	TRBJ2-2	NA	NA	CASSGGGAIKSNTGELFF	TGTGCCAGCAGTGGTGGGGGGGCCATTAAGTCGAACACCGGGGAGCTGTTTTTT
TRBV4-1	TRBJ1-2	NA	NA	CASSHLRGARGYTF	TGCGCCAGCAGCCACCTACGCGGGGCGCGGGGCTACACCTTC
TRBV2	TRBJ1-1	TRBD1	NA	CAGNRGAREAFF	TGTGCCGGCAACAGGGGTGCGCGTGAAGCTTTCTTT
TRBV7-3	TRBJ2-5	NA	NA	CASSLNPGGAAETQYF	TGTGCCAGCAGCTTAAATCCAGGGGGGGCTGCAGAGACCCAGTACTTC
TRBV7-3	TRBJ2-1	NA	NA	CASSSTDRSYNEQFF	TGTGCCAGCAGCTCAACAGACAGGTCCTACAATGAGCAGTTCTTC
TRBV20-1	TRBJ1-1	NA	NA	CSGNRENLF	TGCAGTGGGAATCGTGAGAATCTCTTT
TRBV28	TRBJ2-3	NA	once	CASSLFGLHTQYF	TGTGCCAGCAGTTTATTCGGGTTGCATACGCAGTATTTT
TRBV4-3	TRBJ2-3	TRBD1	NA	CASSQDYRTGYTDTQYF	TGCGCCAGCAGCCAAGATTACCGGACAGGATACACAGATACGCAGTATTTT
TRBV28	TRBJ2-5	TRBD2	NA	CASSLWTSGTQETQYF	TGTGCCAGCAGTTTATGGACTAGCGGGACTCAAGAGACCCAGTACTTC
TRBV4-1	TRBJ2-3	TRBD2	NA	CASSQVRLSGGATDTQYF	TGCGCCAGCAGCCAAGTCCGTCTTAGCGGGGGGGCAACAGATACGCAGTATTTT
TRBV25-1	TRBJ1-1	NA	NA	CASSGARNTEAFF	TGTGCCAGCAGTGGAGCAAGGAACACTGAAGCTTTCTTT
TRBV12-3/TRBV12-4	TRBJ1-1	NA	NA	CASRGAYTEAFF	TGTGCCAGCAGGGGGGCGTACACTGAAGCTTTCTTT
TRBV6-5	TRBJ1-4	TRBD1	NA	CASSLIGTGEGKLFF	TGTGCCAGCAGCCTAATCGGGACAGGGGAAGGAAAACTGTTTTTT
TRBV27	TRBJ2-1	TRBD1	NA	CASKTQGSYNEQFF	TGTGCCAGCAAAACACAGGGGTCTTACAATGAGCAGTTCTTC
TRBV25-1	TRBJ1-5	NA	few	CASSESGQPQHF	TGTGCCAGCAGTGAATCTGGCCAGCCCCAGCATTTT
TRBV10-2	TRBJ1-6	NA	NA	CASRGGTNENSPLHF	TGCGCCAGCAGGGGCGGGACGAATGAGAATTCACCCCTCCACTTT
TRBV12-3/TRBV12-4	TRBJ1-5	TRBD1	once	CASREGANQPQHF	TGTGCCAGCAGGGAGGGGGCTAATCAGCCCCAGCATTTT
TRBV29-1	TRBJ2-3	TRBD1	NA	CSAGQGSTDTQYF	TGCAGCGCTGGACAGGGGAGCACAGATACGCAGTATTTT
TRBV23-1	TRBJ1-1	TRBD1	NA	CASSQWPDRGPILNTEAFF	TGCGCCAGCAGTCAGTGGCCGGACAGGGGGCCTATCTTGAACACTGAAGCTTTCTTT
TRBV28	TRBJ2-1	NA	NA	CASSPPTDYNEQFF	TGTGCCAGCAGTCCACCGACAGACTACAATGAGCAGTTCTTC
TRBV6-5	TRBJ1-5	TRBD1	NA	CASSRTGNNQPQHF	TGTGCCAGCAGTAGGACAGGGAACAATCAGCCCCAGCATTTT
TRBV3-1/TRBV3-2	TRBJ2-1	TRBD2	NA	CASSPRLAATYNEQFF	TGTGCCAGCAGCCCACGACTAGCGGCTACCTACAATGAGCAGTTCTTC
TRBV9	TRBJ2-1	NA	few	CASSVKTGRSHNEQFF	TGTGCCAGCAGCGTAAAGACAGGGAGGTCCCACAATGAGCAGTTCTTC
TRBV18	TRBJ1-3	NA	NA	CASSPLPGSPSGNTIYF	TGTGCCAGCTCACCACTTCCAGGGAGCCCCTCTGGAAACACCATATATTTT
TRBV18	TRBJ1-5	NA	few	CASSPAFGGSNQPQHF	TGTGCCAGCTCACCAGCCTTCGGAGGGAGCAATCAGCCCCAGCATTTT
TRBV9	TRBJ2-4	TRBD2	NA	CASSVAPGGPKNIQYF	TGTGCCAGCAGCGTAGCCCCGGGGGGGCCCAAAAACATTCAGTACTTC
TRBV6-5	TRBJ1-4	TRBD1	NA	CASSRRQGAGEKLFF	TGTGCCAGCAGTAGGAGACAGGGGGCGGGTGAAAAACTGTTTTTT
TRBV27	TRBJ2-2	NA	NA	CASSFWGTGELFF	TGTGCCAGCAGTTTCTGGGGCACCGGGGAGCTGTTTTTT
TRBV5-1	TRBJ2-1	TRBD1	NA	CASSNGQGAGWEQFF	TGCGCCAGCAGCAATGGACAGGGGGCCGGATGGGAGCAGTTCTTC
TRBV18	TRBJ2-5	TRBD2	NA	CASSPLPAGGPTGNQETQYF	TGTGCCAGCTCACCACTTCCAGCGGGGGGTCCTACTGGTAACCAAGAGACCCAGTACTTC
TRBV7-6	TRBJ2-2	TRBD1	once	CASSPRTGVSGELFF	TGTGCCAGCAGCCCAAGGACAGGGGTTTCCGGGGAGCTGTTTTTT
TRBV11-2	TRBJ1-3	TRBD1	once	CASRPIGTGSGNTIYF	TGTGCCAGCAGACCGATCGGGACAGGGAGTGGAAACACCATATATTTT
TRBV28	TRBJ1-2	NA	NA	CASSRLSYGYTF	TGTGCCAGCAGCCGACTGAGCTATGGCTACACCTTC
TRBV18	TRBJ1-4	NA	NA	CASSPPGREDEKLFF	TGTGCCAGCTCACCCCCCGGGAGGGAGGATGAAAAACTGTTTTTT
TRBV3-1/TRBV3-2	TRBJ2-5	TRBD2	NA	CASSQEWVAGVQETQYF	TGTGCCAGCAGCCAAGAGTGGGTAGCGGGGGTCCAAGAGACCCAGTACTTC